Each of the 22 T cell receptor beta chains below was sequenced from the same sample in a study of molecular identifiers for immune sequencing clone quantification. MiXCR, run by TCRdb on the PCR reads, gives a single entry per CDR3 protein. This sample has around 54,000 distinct CDR3 sequences; about 23% occur once, and the top ten carry over 1.5%. Input material: naive CD8+ T cells from blood, with Jurkat cell RNA spiked in. Subset reported: FACS-sorted CD8+CD4-CCR7+CD45RA+ naive T cells. These receptors originate from a human donor in good health. Some libraries in this study had Jurkat cell RNA spiked in.

The table lists this clonotype with many counts. The chain couples TRBV7-9 to TRBJ1-4; tentative D call: TRBD1 (5 bases). The CDR3 loop spans 16 amino acids. V lost 5 bases and J 3 bases, leaving 16 bases between the germline ends. Germline V gene data show CDR1 as SEHNR and CDR2 as FQNEAQ (reference sequence). DNA for the CDR3: TGTGCCAGCAGCCCTTTGCAAGGGGAAGCTAATGAAAAACTGTTTTTT. Amino acid sequence: CASSPLQGEANEKLFF.

To note about this clonotype: A read error may explain this, as a much larger clone is one base away. The chain uses TRBV29-1 and TRBJ2-3, with D unresolved. Germline CDR1 reads SQVTM; CDR2 reads ANQGSEA. The CDR3 is made up of 14 amino acids. DNA for the CDR3: TGCAGCGTCGGAACGGAGCTTCTCACAGATACGCAGTGTTTT. Translation: CSVGTELLTDTQCF.

This clonotype was recorded at least ten times. The chain links TRBV20-1 to TRBJ2-7, with 9 bases lining up with TRBD2. Germline lookup yields CDR1 DFQATT and CDR2 SNEGSKA (reference sequence). V trimming: 3 bases; J trimming: 1 base; junction bases outside the gene matches: 7. CDR3 size: 15 residues. Here the CDR3 DNA reads TGCAGTGCTAGGGGGGTAGCGGGGGCGTCCTACGAGCAGTACTTC. This gives the protein CSARGVAGASYEQYF.

This clonotype was seen many times. The chain couples TRBV9 to TRBJ2-3, with D perhaps TRBD1 or TRBD2 (6 bases each). V lost 4 bases and J lost 0, with 18 bases in between. Germline CDR1 is SGDLS and CDR2 is YYNGEE. The CDR3 spans 17 residues. The CDR3 DNA reads TGTGCCAGCAGCCTATCAGTTCAGGGGAGGAGCACAGATACGCAGTATTTT. Translation gives CASSLSVQGRSTDTQYF.

With regard to this clonotype: A much larger clone differs from this one at a single base, so this may be a read error. The chain carries TRBV7-9 and TRBJ2-2; D remains unclear. The germline gives CDR1 SEHNR, CDR2 FQNEAQ (reference sequence). The CDR3 is 12 amino acids. The CDR3, as DNA: TGTGCCGGCAGCCCACACACCGGGGAGCTGTTTTTT. It specifies CAGSPHTGELFF.

This clonotype has a count of ten or more. V and J are TRBV4-3 and TRBJ2-3; D is unclear. V was cut by 0 bases and J by 0 bases, with 7 bases left in between. Germline V gives CDR1 LGHNA, CDR2 YSLEER. The CDR3 is made up of 15 amino acids. The CDR3, as DNA: TGCGCCAGCAGCCAAGAAAGTCCTAGCACAGATACGCAGTATTTT. Its translation: CASSQESPSTDTQYF.

This clonotype was observed at least ten times. The chain recombines TRBV7-9 with TRBJ1-1, with 9 bases lining up with TRBD1. This CDR3 has 18 amino acids. CDR1 is SEHNR and CDR2 is FQNEAQ in the germline V gene (reference sequence). Germline trimming cut 5 bases from V and 4 bases from J; bases unmatched to any gene: 17. For the CDR3, the DNA is TGTGCCAGCAGCCGCAGCTCAGCCGGGACAGGGATTAGCACTGAAGCTTTCTTT. Its protein product is CASSRSSAGTGISTEAFF.

The chain carries TRBV7-9 and TRBJ2-7; D is ambiguous. CDR1 is SEHNR and CDR2 is FQNEAQ in the germline V gene (reference sequence). Trimming left V 5 bases short and J 3 bases short, with 14 bases between. The CDR3 loop spans 14 amino acids. The CDR3 spells CASSRPGVNYEQYF. CDR3 DNA sequence: TGTGCCAGCAGCCGTCCTGGGGTTAACTACGAGCAGTACTTC. Filled out from reference TRBV7-9 and TRBJ2-7, the complete variable domain reads DTGVSQNPRHKITKRGQNVTFRCDPISEHNRLYWYRQTLGQGPEFLTYFQNEAQLEKSRLLSDRFSAERPKGSFSTLEIQRTEQGDSAMYLCASSRPGVNYEQYFGPGTRLTVT.

This clonotype came up once. A read error may explain this, as a much larger clone is one base away. The chain couples TRBV19 to TRBJ2-1; 9 bases are shared with TRBD2. V was clipped by 11 bases and J by 6 bases; unmatched bases: 14. Germline V lookup: CDR1 LNHDA, CDR2 SQIVND (reference sequence). This CDR3 has 15 residues. This chain's CDR3 is CAAGGGGRALNEQFF. In DNA form, the CDR3 reads TGTGCCGCGGGTGGGGGCGGGAGGGCCCTCAATGAGCAGTTCTTC.

This clonotype occurred many times. The chain uses TRBV29-1 and TRBJ2-7; a weak D match, TRBD1 (6 bases). Germline CDR1 SQVTM, CDR2 ANQGSEA. CDR3 length equals 13 residues. V shed 2 bases and J shed 5 bases, with 13 bases lying between them. The CDR3 here is CSVEFPGDNEQYF. In DNA, the CDR3 is TGCAGCGTTGAATTCCCAGGGGATAACGAGCAGTACTTC.

There are a few counts of this clonotype. The chain joins TRBV11-3 to TRBJ2-2; unclear D gene. Per the germline V gene, CDR1 is SGHNT and CDR2 is YENEEA. V lost 4 bases and J 4 bases, leaving 7 bases between the germline ends. The CDR3 contains 13 residues. The CDR3 loop is CASSSISTGELFF. CDR3 DNA: TGTGCCAGCAGCTCTATTAGCACCGGGGAGCTGTTTTTT.

Of note for this clonotype: A much larger clone lies a single base off, so this may be a read error. V usage is TRBV30 and J usage is TRBJ2-2; possible D gene TRBD1, 5 bases. The CDR3 runs to 14 residues. Trimming stripped 8 bases from V and 1 base from J, with 14 bases between. The germline V gene encodes CDR1 GTSNPN and CDR2 SVGIG (reference sequence). CDR3 DNA sequence: TGTGCCAGCGAATTGGGGCAGAACACCGGGGAGCTGTTTTTT. This encodes CASELGQNTGELFF.

This clonotype was seen repeatedly, ten times or more. CDR3 sequence (DNA): TGTGCCAGCAGTTTAGTGGAGGCTTGGGGGACCCAGTACTTC. Its protein product is CASSLVEAWGTQYF. V is TRBV12-3 or TRBV12-4 and J is TRBJ2-5, with D tentatively TRBD2 (5 bases). Trimming took 1 base from V and 7 from J, leaving 13 bases between them. The CDR3 is 14 residues long.

Ten or more counts support this clonotype. The V and J genes are TRBV7-2 and TRBJ2-5; TRBD1 matches 10 bases. The ends lost 3 bases at V and 3 bases at J; junction bases unmatched: 4. Germline V CDR1 and CDR2: SGHTA, FQGNSA. The CDR3 length is 15 residues. The CDR3 DNA reads as TGTGCCAGCAGCTTTATAGGACAGGGGGAAGAGACCCAGTACTTC. It codes for CASSFIGQGEETQYF. Supplemented by reference TRBV7-2 and TRBJ2-5, the full variable domain reads GAGVSQSPSNKVTEKGKDVELRCDPISGHTALYWYRQSLGQGLEFLIYFQGNSAPDKSGLPSDRFSAERTGGSVSTLTIQRTQQEDSAVYLCASSFIGQGEETQYFGPGTRLLVL.

This clonotype appeared many times. The V call is TRBV7-2, the J call TRBJ2-3; the D gene is possibly TRBD2 (6 bases). CDR1 SGHTA and CDR2 FQGNSA come from the germline V gene. V was shortened by 1 base and J by 0 bases, with 11 bases between the two germline ends. The CDR3 contains 16 residues. In DNA, the CDR3 is TGTGCCAGCAGCTTAGATCGGGAGTTCAGCACAGATACGCAGTATTTT. Protein sequence: CASSLDREFSTDTQYF.

The chain has TRBV6-5 and TRBJ2-3, with D possibly called TRBD1 or TRBD2 (5 bases each). V lost 6 bases and J 1 base, leaving 23 bases between the germline ends. The V gene's germline CDR1 is MNHEY and CDR2 SVGAGI. CDR3 length: 18 amino acids. CDR3 coding DNA: TGTGCCAGCAGCTGGGCTTGGGGGTCGGATAGTGGCACAGATACGCAGTATTTT. Its protein is CASSWAWGSDSGTDTQYF.

In the case of this clonotype: A much more abundant neighbour one base away suggests this may be a read error. The chain is built from TRBV30 and TRBJ2-1; no reliable D call. CDR3 size: 12 residues. In germline, CDR1 is GTSNPN, CDR2 SVGIG (reference sequence). The CDR3 is CARSYALNEQFF. CDR3 DNA sequence: TGTGCCAGGAGTTATGCTTTGAATGAGCAGTTCTTC.

This clonotype was observed a single time. A junction boundary mismatches the germline segment, possibly from a read error. The V call is TRBV7-3, the J call TRBJ2-1, with D perhaps being TRBD1 or TRBD2 (5 bases each). The germline gives CDR1 SGHTA, CDR2 FQGTGA. This CDR3 region has 15 residues. The CDR3 nucleotides are TGTGCCAGCAGCCAGGGAGTGGGGAGTTACAATGCGCAGTTCTTC. Translating gives CASSQGVGSYNAQFF.

At least ten counts were recorded for this clonotype. V is TRBV7-9 and J is TRBJ2-4; 7 bases are a match to TRBD1. V trimming: 3 bases; J trimming: 7 bases; junction bases outside the gene matches: 12. CDR1 and CDR2 from the germline V gene are SEHNR and FQNEAQ (reference sequence). The CDR3 has 16 amino acids. The CDR3 loop reads CASSFWGQNPLNIQYF. The DNA for the CDR3 is TGTGCCAGCAGCTTTTGGGGACAGAACCCTTTGAACATTCAGTACTTC.

In its sample, this clonotype was seen many times. The genes are TRBV4-3 and TRBJ1-1; maybe TRBD1 (5 bases). Germline V gene sequence: CDR1 LGHNA, CDR2 YSLEER. V was clipped by 0 bases and J by 3 bases, with 20 bases between them. This CDR3 has 18 amino acids. CDR3 loop: CASSQDLGWGGGHTEAFF. The CDR3 nucleotides are TGCGCCAGCAGCCAAGACCTCGGATGGGGGGGAGGGCACACTGAAGCTTTCTTT.

In regard to this clonotype: Since a much larger clone is just one base distant, this may be a read error. The rearrangement joins TRBV6-5 to TRBJ2-5; no firm D call. The germline V and J ends were trimmed by 3 bases and 7 bases, with 12 bases remaining between them. The germline V gene has CDR1 MNHEY and CDR2 SVGAGI. The CDR3 contains 13 residues. The CDR3 bases are TGTGCCAGCAGTTATATTCGGTCCAGGACCCAGTACTTC. It codes for CASSYIRSRTQYF.

This clonotype was seen only a few times. The junction departs from germline at one end; a sequencing error may be responsible. The V and J genes are TRBV7-6 and TRBJ2-5, with 11 bases that match TRBD1. The CDR3 totals 16 residues. Germline assignment: CDR1 SGHVS and CDR2 FNYEAQ. CDR3 sequence (DNA): TGTGCCAGCAGCACGTGGACAGGGGGCAACCAAGAGCCCCAGTACTTC. It translates to CASSTWTGGNQEPQYF. Full variable domain (rest looked up from reference TRBV7-6 and TRBJ2-5): GAGVSQSPRYKVTKRGQDVALRCDPISGHVSLYWYRQALGQGPEFLTYFNYEAQQDKSGLPNDRFSAERPEGSISTLTIQRTEQRDSAMYRCASSTWTGGNQEPQYFGPGTRLLVL.